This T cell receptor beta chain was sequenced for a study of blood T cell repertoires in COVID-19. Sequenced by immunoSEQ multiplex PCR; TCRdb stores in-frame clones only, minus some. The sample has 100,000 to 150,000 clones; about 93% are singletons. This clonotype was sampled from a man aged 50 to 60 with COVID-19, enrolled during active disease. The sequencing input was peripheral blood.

CDR3 sequence: CASSTRDELARSDAGELFF. In DNA form, the CDR3 reads TGTGCCAGCTCTACCAGGGATGAACTAGCACGTTCAGACGCCGGGGAGCTGTTTTTT. The chain has TRBV18 and TRBJ2-2; D is possibly TRBD2 (6 bases). V was cut by 6 bases and J by 6 bases, with 29 bases left in between. The CDR3 is 19 amino acids. Germline CDR1 reads KGHSH; CDR2 reads LQKENI.